This T cell receptor beta chain was identified in a study of blood T cells in healthy people across ages. Study-wide points: Because sorting was not performed, PBMCs prevented conclusive naive versus antigen-experienced comparison. The fall in TCR beta diversity per million T cells was roughly linear with age. TCR beta diversity correlated strongly with naive T cell percentage.

The CDR3 is 14 amino acids. CDR1 LGHNA and CDR2 YSLEER come from the germline V gene. Using a J-beta primer mix together with a sample-barcoded 5' primer, a second PCR was run for roughly 6 to 12 cycles. Every cDNA molecule carried a tag from a template-switch adaptor bearing 12 random nucleotides. TCRdb reanalysed the 5' RACE reads using MiXCR and keeps one entry per CDR3 protein. The sample has approximately 1,700,000 distinct CDR3 sequences; 39% are singletons. Comment on this clonotype: Its antigen remains unidentified.

Sequenced sample: blood. V gene TRBV4-3 combines with J gene TRBJ2-7, with D hard to call. The DNA matches TRBJ2-5 better at its end, which makes the J call doubtful. The TCR sequence derives from a human donor in good health. The DNA for the CDR3 is TGCGCCAGCAGCCAAGATCAACGGAAAGAGACCCAGTACTTC. Residues: CASSQDQRKETQYF.